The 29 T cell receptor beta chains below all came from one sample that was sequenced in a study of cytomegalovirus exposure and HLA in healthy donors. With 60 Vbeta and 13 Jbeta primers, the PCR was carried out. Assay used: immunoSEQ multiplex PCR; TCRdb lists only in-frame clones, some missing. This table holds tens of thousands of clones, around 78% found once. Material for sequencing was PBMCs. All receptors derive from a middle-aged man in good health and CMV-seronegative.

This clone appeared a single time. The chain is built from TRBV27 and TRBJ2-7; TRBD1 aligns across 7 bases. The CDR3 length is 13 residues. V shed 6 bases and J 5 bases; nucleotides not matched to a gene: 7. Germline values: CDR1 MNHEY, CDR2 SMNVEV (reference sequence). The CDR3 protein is CASRTGWLDEQYF. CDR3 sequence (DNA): TGTGCCAGCAGGACAGGGTGGTTGGACGAGCAGTACTTC.

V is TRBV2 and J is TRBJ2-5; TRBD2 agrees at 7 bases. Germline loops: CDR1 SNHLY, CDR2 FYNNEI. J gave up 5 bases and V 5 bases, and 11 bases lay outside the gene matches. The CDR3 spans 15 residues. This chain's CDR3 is CASSPSSGGAETQYF. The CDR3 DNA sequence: TGTGCCAGCAGTCCGTCTAGCGGCGGGGCGGAGACCCAGTACTTC.

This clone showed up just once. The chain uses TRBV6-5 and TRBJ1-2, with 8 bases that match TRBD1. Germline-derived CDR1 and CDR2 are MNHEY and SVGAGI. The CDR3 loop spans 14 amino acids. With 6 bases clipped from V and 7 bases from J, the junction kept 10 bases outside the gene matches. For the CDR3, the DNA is TGTGCCAGCAGGTATCAGGGGGCTGGTTCTGGCTACACCTTC. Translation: CASRYQGAGSGYTF.

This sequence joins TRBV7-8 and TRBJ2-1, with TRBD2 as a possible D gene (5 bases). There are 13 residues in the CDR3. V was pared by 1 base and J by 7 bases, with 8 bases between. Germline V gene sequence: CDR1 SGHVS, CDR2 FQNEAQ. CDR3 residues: CASSLVPGNEQFF. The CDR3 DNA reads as TGTGCCAGCAGCTTAGTTCCGGGGAATGAGCAGTTCTTC.

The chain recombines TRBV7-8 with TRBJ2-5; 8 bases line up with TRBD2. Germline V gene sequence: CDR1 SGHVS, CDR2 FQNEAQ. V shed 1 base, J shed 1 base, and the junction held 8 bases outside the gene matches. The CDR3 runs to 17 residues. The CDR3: CASSLVRRGATQETQYF. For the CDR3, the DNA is TGTGCCAGCAGCTTAGTACGGCGGGGGGCAACCCAAGAGACCCAGTACTTC.

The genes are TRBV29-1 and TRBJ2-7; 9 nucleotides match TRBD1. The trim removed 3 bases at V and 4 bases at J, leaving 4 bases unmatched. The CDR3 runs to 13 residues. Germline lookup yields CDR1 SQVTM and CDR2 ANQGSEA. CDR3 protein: CSVEGQGGYEQYF. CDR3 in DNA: TGCAGCGTTGAGGGACAGGGAGGGTACGAGCAGTACTTC.

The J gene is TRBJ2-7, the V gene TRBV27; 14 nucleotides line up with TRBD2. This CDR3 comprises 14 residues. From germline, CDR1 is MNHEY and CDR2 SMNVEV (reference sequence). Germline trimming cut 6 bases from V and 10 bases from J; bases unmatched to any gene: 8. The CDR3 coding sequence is TGTGCCAGCAGCCGGGGGACTAGCGGGAGTGAACAGTACTTC. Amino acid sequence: CASSRGTSGSEQYF.

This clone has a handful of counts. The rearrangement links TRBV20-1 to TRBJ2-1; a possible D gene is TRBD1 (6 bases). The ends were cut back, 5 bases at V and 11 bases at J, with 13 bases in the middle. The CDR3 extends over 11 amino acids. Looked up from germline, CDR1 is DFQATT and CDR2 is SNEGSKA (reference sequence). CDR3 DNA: TGCAGTGCTCCCGAACAGGGACAGCAGTTCTTC. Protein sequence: CSAPEQGQQFF.

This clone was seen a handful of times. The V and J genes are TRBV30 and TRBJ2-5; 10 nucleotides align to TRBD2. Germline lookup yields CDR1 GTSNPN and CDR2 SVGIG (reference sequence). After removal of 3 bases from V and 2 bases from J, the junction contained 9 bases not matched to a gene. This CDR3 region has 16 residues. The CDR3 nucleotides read TGTGCCTGGAGCCCGGGAGTAGCGGGGGGTCAAGAGACCCAGTACTTC. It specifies CAWSPGVAGGQETQYF.

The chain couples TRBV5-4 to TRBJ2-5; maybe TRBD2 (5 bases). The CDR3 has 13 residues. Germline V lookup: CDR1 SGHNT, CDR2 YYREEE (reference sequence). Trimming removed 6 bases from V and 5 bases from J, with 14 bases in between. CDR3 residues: CASTRGGQETQYF. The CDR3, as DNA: TGTGCCAGCACCCGGGGTGGGCAGGAGACCCAGTACTTC.

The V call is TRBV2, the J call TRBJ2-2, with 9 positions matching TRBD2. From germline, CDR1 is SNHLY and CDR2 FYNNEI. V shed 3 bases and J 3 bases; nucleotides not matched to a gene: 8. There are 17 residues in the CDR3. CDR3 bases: TGTGCCAGCAGTGACAGAGCTAGCGGGGTGGACACCGGGGAGCTGTTTTTT. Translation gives CASSDRASGVDTGELFF.

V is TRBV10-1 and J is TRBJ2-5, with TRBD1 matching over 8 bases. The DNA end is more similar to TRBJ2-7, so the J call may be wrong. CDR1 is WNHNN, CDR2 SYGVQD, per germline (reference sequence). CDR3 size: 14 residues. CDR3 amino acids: CASSDRGTGYEQYF. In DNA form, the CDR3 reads TGCGCCAGCAGTGACCGAGGGACAGGCTACGAGCAGTACTTC.

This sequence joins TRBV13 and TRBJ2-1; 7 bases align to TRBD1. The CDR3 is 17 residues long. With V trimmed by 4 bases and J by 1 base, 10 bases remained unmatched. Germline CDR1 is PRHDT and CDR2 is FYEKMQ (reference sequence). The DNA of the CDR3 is TGTGCCAGCAGCTCACGAACAGGGGAAAGATCCTACAATGAGCAGTTCTTC. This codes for CASSSRTGERSYNEQFF.

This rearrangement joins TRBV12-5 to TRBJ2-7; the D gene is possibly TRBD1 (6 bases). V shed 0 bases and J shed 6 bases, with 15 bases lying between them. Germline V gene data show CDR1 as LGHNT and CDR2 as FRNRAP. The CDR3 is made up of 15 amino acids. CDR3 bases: TGTGCTAGTGGTTTGGTCAGGCAGGGGCCACCCGAGCAGTACTTC. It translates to CASGLVRQGPPEQYF. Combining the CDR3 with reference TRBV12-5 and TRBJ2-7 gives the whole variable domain DARVTQTPRHKVTEMGQEVTMRCQPILGHNTVFWYRQTMMQGLELLAYFRNRAPLDDSGMPKDRFSAEMPDATLATLKIQPSEPRDSAVYFCASGLVRQGPPEQYFGPGTRLTVT.

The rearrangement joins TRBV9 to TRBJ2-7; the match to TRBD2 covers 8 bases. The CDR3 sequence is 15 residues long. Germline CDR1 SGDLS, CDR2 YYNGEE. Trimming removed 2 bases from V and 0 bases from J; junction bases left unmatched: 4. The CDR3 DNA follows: TGTGCCAGCAGCGTTCAAGCGGGGGACTCCTACGAGCAGTACTTC. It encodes CASSVQAGDSYEQYF.

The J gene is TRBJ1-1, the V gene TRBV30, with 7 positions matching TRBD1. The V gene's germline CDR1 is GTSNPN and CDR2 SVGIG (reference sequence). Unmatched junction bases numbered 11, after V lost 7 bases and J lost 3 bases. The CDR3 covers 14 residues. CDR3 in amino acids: CALKQGYWDTEAFF. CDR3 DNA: TGTGCCTTGAAACAGGGGTATTGGGACACTGAAGCTTTCTTT.

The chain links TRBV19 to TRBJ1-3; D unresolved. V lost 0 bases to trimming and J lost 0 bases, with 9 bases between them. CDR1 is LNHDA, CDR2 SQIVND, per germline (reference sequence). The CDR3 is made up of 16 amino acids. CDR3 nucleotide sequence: TGTGCCAGTAGTATAGAACTTGGGCTCTCTGGAAACACCATATATTTT. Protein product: CASSIELGLSGNTIYF.

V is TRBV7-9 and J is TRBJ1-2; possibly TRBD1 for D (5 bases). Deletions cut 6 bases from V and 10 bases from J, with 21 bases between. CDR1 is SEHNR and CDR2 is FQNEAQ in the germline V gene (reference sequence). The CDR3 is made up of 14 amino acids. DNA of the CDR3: TGTGCCAGCAGTAAGACAGATCCTTGGCGTGTCTACACCTTC. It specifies CASSKTDPWRVYTF.

CDR3 loop: CSLAEAQYF. The CDR3 DNA is TGCAGCCTAGCCGAGGCGCAGTATTTT. This chain connects TRBV29-1 to TRBJ2-3; tentatively, D is TRBD2 (5 bases). V was pared by 8 bases and J by 10 bases, with 10 bases between. Germline V lookup: CDR1 SQVTM, CDR2 ANQGSEA. The length of the CDR3 is 9 residues.

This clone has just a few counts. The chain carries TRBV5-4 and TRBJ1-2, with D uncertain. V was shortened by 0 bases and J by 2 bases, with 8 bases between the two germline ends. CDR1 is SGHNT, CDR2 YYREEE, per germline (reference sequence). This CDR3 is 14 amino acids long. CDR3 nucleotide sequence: TGTGCCAGCAGCTTGGATAGAGAGAACTATGGCTACACCTTC. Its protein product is CASSLDRENYGYTF.

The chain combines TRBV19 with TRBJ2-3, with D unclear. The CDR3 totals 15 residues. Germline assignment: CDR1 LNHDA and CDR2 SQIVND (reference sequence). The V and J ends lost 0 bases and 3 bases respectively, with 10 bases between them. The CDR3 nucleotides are TGTGCCAGTAGTATAGACGCCGCCCAGACAGATACGCAGTATTTT. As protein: CASSIDAAQTDTQYF.

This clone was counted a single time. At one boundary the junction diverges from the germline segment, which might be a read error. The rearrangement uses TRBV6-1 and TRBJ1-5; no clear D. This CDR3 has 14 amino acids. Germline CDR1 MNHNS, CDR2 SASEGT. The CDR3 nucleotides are TGTGCCAGCAGTGAAGAGCGGAAAAATCAGCTCCAGCATTTT. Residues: CASSEERKNQLQHF.

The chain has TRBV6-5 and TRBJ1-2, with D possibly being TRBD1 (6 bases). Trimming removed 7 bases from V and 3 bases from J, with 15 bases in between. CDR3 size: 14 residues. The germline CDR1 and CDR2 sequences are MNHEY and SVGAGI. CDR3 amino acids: CASTRGYKDYGYTF. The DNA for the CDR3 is TGTGCCAGCACCAGGGGATATAAAGACTATGGCTACACCTTC.

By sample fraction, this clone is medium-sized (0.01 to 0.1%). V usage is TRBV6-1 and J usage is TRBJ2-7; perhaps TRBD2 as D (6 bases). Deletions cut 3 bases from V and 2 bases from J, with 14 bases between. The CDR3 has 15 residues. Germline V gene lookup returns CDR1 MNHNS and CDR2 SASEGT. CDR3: CASSDILGGAYEQYF. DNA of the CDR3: TGTGCCAGCAGTGATATTCTGGGGGGAGCCTACGAGCAGTACTTC.

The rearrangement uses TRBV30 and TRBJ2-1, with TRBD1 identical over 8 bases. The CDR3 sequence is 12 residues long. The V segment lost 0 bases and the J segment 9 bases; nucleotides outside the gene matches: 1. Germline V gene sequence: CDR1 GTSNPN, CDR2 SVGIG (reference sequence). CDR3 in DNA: TGTGCCTGGAGTGTGGACAGGGTTGAGCAGTTCTTC. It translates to CAWSVDRVEQFF.

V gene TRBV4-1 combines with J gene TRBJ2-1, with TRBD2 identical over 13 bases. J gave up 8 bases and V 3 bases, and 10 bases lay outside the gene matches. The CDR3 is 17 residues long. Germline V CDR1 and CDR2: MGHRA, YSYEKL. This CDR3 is CASSHERGLAGRDEQFF. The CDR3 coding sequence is TGCGCCAGCAGCCATGAAAGGGGACTAGCGGGAAGGGATGAGCAGTTCTTC.

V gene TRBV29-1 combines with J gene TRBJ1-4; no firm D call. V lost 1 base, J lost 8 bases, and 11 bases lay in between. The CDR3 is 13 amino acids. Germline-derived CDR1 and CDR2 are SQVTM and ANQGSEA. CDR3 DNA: TGCAGCGTTGAAGCGCAGGTCGGCGAAAAACTGTTTTTT. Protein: CSVEAQVGEKLFF.

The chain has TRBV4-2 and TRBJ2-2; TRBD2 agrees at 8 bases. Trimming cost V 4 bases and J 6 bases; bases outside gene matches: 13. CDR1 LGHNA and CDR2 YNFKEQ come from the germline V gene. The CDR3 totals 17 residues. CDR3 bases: TGTGCCAGCAGCCTCTTTTCGATTGCGGGGGGCTCCGGGGAGCTGTTTTTT. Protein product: CASSLFSIAGGSGELFF.

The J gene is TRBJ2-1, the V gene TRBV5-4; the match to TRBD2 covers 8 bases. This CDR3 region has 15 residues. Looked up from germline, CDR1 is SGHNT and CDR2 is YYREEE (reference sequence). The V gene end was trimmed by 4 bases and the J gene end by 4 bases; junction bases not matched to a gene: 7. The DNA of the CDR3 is TGTGCCAGCAGCCTAAGCGGGAGAGGATACAATGAGCAGTTCTTC. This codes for CASSLSGRGYNEQFF.